A single T cell receptor (beta chain) is shown here with its context. Its antigen remains unknown. CDR1 and CDR2 (germline): LNHDA, SQIVND (reference sequence). The CDR3 is 15 amino acids. With V trimmed by 7 bases and J by 4 bases, 8 bases remained unmatched. The source of the sample is a study of cytomegalovirus exposure and HLA in healthy donors. General study points: Cytomegalovirus status was reportedly diagnosed by the classifier with high sensitivity and specificity. Confirmation in vitro established that a few CMV-associated chains were specific for CMV antigens.

PCR involved 60 Vbeta and 13 Jbeta primers. Some clones are missing from TCRdb's copy, which holds only in-frame ones; the method was immunoSEQ multiplex PCR. Of 150,000 to 200,000 clones listed, 80% to 90% are singletons. The TCR was taken from a man aged 30-40 years in good health and CMV-seropositive. The rearrangement uses TRBV19 and TRBJ2-4; 9 bases line up with TRBD1. Sequencing was done on a sample of PBMCs. The CDR3 bases are TGTGCCAGTACCCTAGGGACAGGGCTAAAAAACATTCAGTACTTC. As protein: CASTLGTGLKNIQYF.